This T cell receptor beta chain was identified in a study of cytomegalovirus exposure and HLA in healthy donors. Study in general: Drawn from HLA-typed donors, about 85 million unique TCRs were held in an early data release.

The PCR had 60 Vbeta and 13 Jbeta primers. Assay used: immunoSEQ multiplex PCR; TCRdb lists only in-frame clones, some missing. This sample yields approximately 150,000 clones, of which 68% are seen a single time; approximately 1.5% belongs to the top ten. A remark on this clone: The antigen remains unidentified.

Trimming stripped 2 bases from V and 0 bases from J, with 8 bases between. The CDR3 totals 14 residues. Germline-derived CDR1 and CDR2 are SGHRS and YFSETQ. The study, taken as a whole, reports: The later analysis indicated that the majority of CMV-associated TCR beta chains appeared HLA-restricted. Reported results showed that the classifier diagnosed cytomegalovirus status with high specificity and sensitivity. Rare sequences made up most TCRs, while some public TCRs were found in many donors.

Sample: PBMCs. This clonotype was obtained from a man in his fifties in good health and CMV-seronegative. This chain links TRBV5-1 with TRBJ2-5, with D tentatively TRBD1 (6 bases). This CDR3 reads CASSFGTNQETQYF. In DNA form, the CDR3 reads TGCGCCAGCAGCTTTGGGACAAACCAAGAGACCCAGTACTTC.